Below, 21 T cell receptor beta chains from the same sample are listed, as sequenced in a study of breast tumors, draining lymph nodes, adjacent tissues. TCRdb reanalysed the multiplex PCR reads using MiXCR and keeps one entry per CDR3 protein. The table records around 100,000 distinct CDR3 sequences, 21% of them present only once. Samples came from axillary lymph nodes draining the breast cancer. The material sequenced was axillary lymph node tissue. All receptors come from a female donor with breast cancer. Some clones in this sample may be carry-over from other donors' samples.

J is TRBJ2-4 and V is TRBV30; 8 nucleotides agree with TRBD1. The germline V gene has CDR1 GTSNPN and CDR2 SVGIG (reference sequence). CDR3 length: 14 residues. The V gene end was trimmed by 2 bases and the J gene end by 1 base; junction bases not matched to a gene: 1. This CDR3 reads CAWSWDRAKNIQYF. In nucleotides, the CDR3 is TGTGCCTGGAGTTGGGACAGGGCCAAAAACATTCAGTACTTC.

About this clonotype itself: This could be a read error, since a much larger clone is one nucleotide away. This rearrangement joins TRBV19 to TRBJ2-7; D possibly uses TRBD1 or TRBD2 (5 bases each). CDR3 size: 10 residues. Germline values: CDR1 LNHDA, CDR2 SQIVND (reference sequence). CDR3 coding DNA: TGTTGGGACGGGGCTTACGAGCAGTACTTC. This encodes CWDGAYEQYF.

On this clonotype: A much larger clone differs by one base, so this may be a read error. CDR3 amino acids: CASSRTGVLEQYF. The CDR3 region has the DNA TGTGCCAGCAGCCGGACAGGGGTTCTCGAGCAGTACTTC. V gene TRBV11-2 combines with J gene TRBJ2-7; TRBD1 matches 9 bases. CDR3 length: 13 amino acids. V was pared by 5 bases and J by 6 bases, with 5 bases of the junction left unmatched. Germline CDR1 reads SGHAT; CDR2 reads FQNNGV.

This clonotype was seen ten or more times. The chain couples TRBV5-1 to TRBJ2-5; TRBD1 matches at 7 bases. This CDR3 has 16 residues. Germline V lookup: CDR1 SGHRS, CDR2 YFSETQ. The ends lost 3 bases at V and 2 bases at J; junction bases unmatched: 10. The CDR3 DNA reads TGCGCCAGCAGCTCAGAACCCCAGGGGGTACAAGAGACCCAGTACTTC. Protein sequence: CASSSEPQGVQETQYF. The variable domain in full, with the rest retrieved from reference TRBV5-1 and TRBJ2-5, is KAGVTQTPRYLIKTRGQQVTLSCSPISGHRSVSWYQQTPGQGLQFLFEYFSETQRNKGNFPGRFSGRQFSNSRSEMNVSTLELGDSALYLCASSSEPQGVQETQYFGPGTRLLVL.

This clonotype was counted ten times or more. J is TRBJ2-3 and V is TRBV10-3; TRBD2 matches 7 bases. CDR3 length: 13 residues. The germline V gene encodes CDR1 ENHRY and CDR2 SYGVKD. Trimming removed 2 bases from V and 7 bases from J; junction bases left unmatched: 3. The CDR3 bases are TGTGCCATCAGTGAGGGGAGGGATAATACGCAGTATTTT. Its protein is CAISEGRDNTQYF.

The rearrangement uses TRBV4-1 and TRBJ2-1, with TRBD2 identical over 14 bases. This CDR3 contains 17 residues. V lost 2 bases, J lost 6 bases, and 6 bases stayed unmatched. The germline gives CDR1 MGHRA, CDR2 YSYEKL. The CDR3 region has the DNA TGCGCCAGCAGCCAACCCCCCGGGACTAGCGGGAGCAATGAGCAGTTCTTC. It is translated as CASSQPPGTSGSNEQFF.

This clonotype was recorded once. A much larger clone lies one base from this, so it may be a read error. The rearrangement uses TRBV30 and TRBJ2-7; possibly TRBD1 or TRBD2 for D (5 bases each). The ends were cut back, 2 bases at V and 5 bases at J, with 16 bases in the middle. Germline loops: CDR1 GTSNPN, CDR2 SVGIG (reference sequence). This CDR3 is built from 14 residues. CDR3 sequence: CAWSSRDGTHEQYF. In DNA form, the CDR3 reads TGTGCCTGGAGTTCAAGGGACGGTACCCACGAGCAGTACTTC. The whole variable domain, filled in from reference TRBV30 and TRBJ2-7, reads SQTIHQWPATLVQPVGSPLSLECTVEGTSNPNLYWYRQAAGRGLQLLFYSVGIGQISSEVPQNLSASRPQDRQFILSSKKLLLSDSGFYLCAWSSRDGTHEQYFGPGTRLTVT.

To note about this clonotype: One end of the junction does not line up with germline, which may come from a read error. J is TRBJ1-6 and V is TRBV27; D remains ambiguous. Germline lookup yields CDR1 MNHEY and CDR2 SMNVEV (reference sequence). The CDR3 totals 15 residues. CDR3 residues: CASSLFGRGHSPFHF. The CDR3, as DNA: TGTGCCAGCAGTTTATTTGGCAGAGGGCATTCACCCTTCCACTTT.

This clonotype was detected many times. The V call is TRBV14, the J call TRBJ2-1; D is perhaps TRBD1 (6 bases). CDR1 is SGHDN, CDR2 FVKESK, per germline. V was clipped by 1 base and J by 0 bases, with 19 bases between them. The CDR3 sequence is 19 residues long. CDR3 in amino acids: CASSQAAAVTGPSYNEQFF. The CDR3 DNA reads as TGTGCCAGCAGCCAAGCGGCGGCTGTAACAGGGCCCTCCTACAATGAGCAGTTCTTC.

This clonotype came up many times. The chain couples TRBV14 to TRBJ2-7; D uncertain. V was shortened by 0 bases and J by 9 bases, with 9 bases between the two germline ends. The CDR3 loop spans 12 amino acids. Germline-derived CDR1 and CDR2 are SGHDN and FVKESK. The DNA of the CDR3 is TGTGCCAGCAGCCAAGATCTCAGAGTGCAGTACTTC. Protein product: CASSQDLRVQYF.

This clonotype appeared a few times. The rearrangement joins TRBV3-1 to TRBJ2-7; 10 bases line up with TRBD1. The CDR3 runs to 14 residues. The V gene's germline CDR1 is LGHDT and CDR2 YNNKEL (reference sequence). J gave up 6 bases and V 4 bases, and 6 bases lay outside the gene matches. CDR3 residues: CASSPRQGAGEQYF. The CDR3, as DNA: TGTGCCAGCAGCCCGCGACAGGGGGCTGGCGAGCAGTACTTC.

This clonotype was detected many times. As DNA, the CDR3 is TGTGCCAGCGGGAGGGCTAATTACAATGAGCAGTTCTTC. It specifies CASGRANYNEQFF. The chain has TRBV7-6 and TRBJ2-1; 7 bases are shared with TRBD2. CDR3 size: 13 residues. The germline gives CDR1 SGHVS, CDR2 FNYEAQ. V lost 8 bases to trimming and J lost 4 bases; unmatched junction nucleotides: 5.

This clonotype was seen repeatedly, ten times or more. V usage is TRBV6-6 and J usage is TRBJ2-5; 7 positions agree with TRBD2. The CDR3 covers 18 residues. Germline V gene data show CDR1 as MNHNY and CDR2 as SVGAGI (reference sequence). J gave up 4 bases and V 0 bases, and 14 bases lay outside the gene matches. CDR3 nucleotides: TGTGCCAGCAGTTACTCCCCTTTGGGCGGGGGTAAGGTAGAGACCCAGTACTTC. Translated: CASSYSPLGGGKVETQYF.

The table lists this clonotype with many counts. V and J are TRBV5-6 and TRBJ2-3; D is possibly TRBD1 (6 bases). Trimming pared 1 base from V and 5 bases from J, leaving 8 bases between. Looked up from germline, CDR1 is SGHDT and CDR2 is YYEEEE. CDR3 length: 13 amino acids. The CDR3 protein is CASSLWGRDTQYF. The CDR3 DNA sequence: TGTGCCAGCAGCTTGTGGGGGCGAGATACGCAGTATTTT.

This clonotype was counted at least ten times. V usage is TRBV6-5 and J usage is TRBJ1-3; no clear D. This CDR3 contains 11 residues. Trimming left V 2 bases short and J 8 bases short, with 4 bases between. From germline, CDR1 is MNHEY and CDR2 SVGAGI. DNA for the CDR3: TGTGCCAGCAGTTACCTGGACACCATATATTTT. This gives the protein CASSYLDTIYF.

This clonotype was detected ten times or more. The V and J genes are TRBV19 and TRBJ1-5; D is possibly TRBD1 (5 bases). The CDR3 spans 15 residues. Germline loops: CDR1 LNHDA, CDR2 SQIVND (reference sequence). Trimming shortened V by 7 bases and J by 4 bases, and 17 bases separated the two germline ends. The CDR3 is CASTYPGLINQPQHF. In DNA, the CDR3 is TGTGCCAGTACCTACCCGGGACTGATAAATCAGCCCCAGCATTTT.

At least ten counts were recorded for this clonotype. V and J are TRBV7-2 and TRBJ2-3; TRBD2 agrees at 12 bases. CDR1 is SGHTA and CDR2 is FQGNSA in the germline V gene. The junction had 9 bases not matched to a gene; V was cut back by 1 base and J by 4 bases. This CDR3 region has 18 residues. CDR3 sequence: CASSLGLAGGLKADTQYF. CDR3 in DNA: TGTGCCAGCAGCTTAGGGCTAGCGGGGGGGCTAAAGGCAGATACGCAGTATTTT.

In its sample, this clonotype was seen many times. The chain links TRBV9 to TRBJ1-4; 10 nucleotides match TRBD1. Germline V gene lookup returns CDR1 SGDLS and CDR2 YYNGEE. The CDR3 is made up of 14 amino acids. V gave up 4 bases and J gave up 5 bases; unmatched junction bases: 2. The CDR3 loop reads CASSTGQGNEKLFF. CDR3 nucleotides: TGTGCCAGCAGCACGGGACAGGGGAATGAAAAACTGTTTTTT.

This clonotype was detected only once. The J gene is TRBJ2-3, the V gene TRBV6-5; tentative D call: TRBD2 (5 bases). This CDR3 comprises 15 residues. V shed 3 bases and J shed 1 base, with 11 bases lying between them. Germline lookup yields CDR1 MNHEY and CDR2 SVGAGI. The CDR3 sequence: CASSYLGEGTDTQYF. In nucleotides, the CDR3 is TGTGCCAGCAGTTATCTCGGGGAAGGCACAGATACGCAGTATTTT.

Remarks on this clonotype: A read error is possible here, since a much larger clone lies one base away. The CDR3 here is CAIGRGLSTGANVLTF. The CDR3 DNA follows: TGTGCCATCGGACGCGGTCTGAGCACTGGGGCCAACGTCCTGACTTTC. The chain combines TRBV2 with TRBJ2-6; no reliable D call. With 10 bases removed from V and 2 bases from J, the gap between germline ends came to 18 bases. The germline CDR1 and CDR2 sequences are SNHLY and FYNNEI. This CDR3 has 16 residues. The full variable domain, completed using reference TRBV2 and TRBJ2-6, is EPEVTQTPSHQVTQMGQEVILRCVPISNHLYFYWYRQILGQKVEFLVSFYNNEISEKSEIFDDQFSVERPDGSNFTLKIRSTKLEDSAMYFCAIGRGLSTGANVLTFGAGSRLTVL.

Comments on this clonotype: A single base separates this from a much larger clone, so it may be a read error. The missing conserved phenylalanine or tryptophan at the end of this CDR3 makes a read error likely. V is TRBV27 and J is TRBJ1-5, with 9 bases fitting TRBD1. The CDR3 is 14 amino acids. The V and J ends lost 5 bases and 4 bases, in that order; junction bases with no gene match: 3. The V gene's germline CDR1 is MNHEY and CDR2 SMNVEV (reference sequence). CDR3 DNA sequence: TGTGCCAGCAGTGGACAGGGGACAAATCAGCCCCAGCATCTT. It yields the protein CASSGQGTNQPQHL.